This TCR beta chain was sequenced in a study of cytomegalovirus exposure and HLA in healthy donors. Looking at the study overall: Among the approximately 370 donors who were genotyped, around 77% fell in the genetic ancestry cluster that is associated with self-reported Caucasian donors.

CDR3 size: 14 residues. From germline, CDR1 is MNHEY and CDR2 SMNVEV (reference sequence). Trimming left V 5 bases short and J 9 bases short, with 14 bases between. A multiplex PCR was run with 60 Vbeta primers and 13 Jbeta primers. Repertoires were generated with immunoSEQ multiplex PCR, while TCRdb's copy carries only in-frame clones and drops some. Here the sample spans 150,000 or so clones, about four fifths being singletons. Study-wide findings and caveats: Data from an earlier analysis indicated that most TCR beta V segments were productive either about 90% or about 30% of the time.

To note about this clone: Its cognate antigen is unknown.

Material for sequencing was PBMCs. The chain joins TRBV27 to TRBJ1-6; no clear D. The origin of this receptor is a man aged 18 to 29 in good health and CMV-seronegative. CDR3 in amino acids: CASSIAGNLSPLHF. Here the CDR3 DNA reads TGTGCCAGCAGTATCGCAGGAAATCTTTCACCCCTCCACTTT.